Shown below are 5 T cell receptor beta chains from a single sample sequenced in a study of blood T cell repertoires in COVID-19. Repertoires were generated with immunoSEQ multiplex PCR, while TCRdb's copy carries only in-frame clones and drops some. Of roughly 290,000 clones in the sample, about 88% were seen once. The sample consisted of peripheral blood. The receptors originated from a woman aged 55 to 70 with acute or convalescent COVID-19.

This chain joins TRBV6-5 and TRBJ1-2; no clear D. Germline CDR1 MNHEY, CDR2 SVGAGI. V lost 9 bases and J 2 bases, leaving 13 bases between the germline ends. The CDR3 has 13 residues. CDR3 nucleotides: TGTGCCAGTTACAACGGACTCAACTATGGCTACACCTTC. It is translated as CASYNGLNYGYTF.

Only a few counts were recorded for this clone. V and J are TRBV5-4 and TRBJ2-2, with 7 bases that match TRBD1. Per germline, CDR1 SGHNT and CDR2 YYREEE (reference sequence). V lost 4 bases to trimming and J lost 1 base; unmatched junction nucleotides: 4. CDR3 length: 15 residues. CDR3 loop: CASSQGQRNTGELFF. The CDR3 bases are TGTGCCAGCAGCCAGGGACAGAGGAACACCGGGGAGCTGTTTTTT. Filled out from reference TRBV5-4 and TRBJ2-2, the complete variable domain reads ETGVTQSPTHLIKTRGQQVTLRCSSQSGHNTVSWYQQALGQGPQFIFQYYREEENGRGNFPPRFSGLQFPNYSSELNVNALELDDSALYLCASSQGQRNTGELFFGEGSRLTVL.

This chain uses TRBV3-1 (or the pseudogene TRBV3-2) with TRBJ1-1; the match to TRBD1 covers 8 bases. CDR1 LGHDT and CDR2 YNNKEL come from the germline V gene (reference sequence). The V gene end was trimmed by 3 bases and the J gene end by 5 bases; junction bases not matched to a gene: 8. The CDR3 is made up of 15 amino acids. CDR3 loop: CASSQAQGGRTEAFF. CDR3 DNA sequence: TGTGCCAGCAGCCAGGCACAGGGGGGGAGAACTGAAGCTTTCTTT.

In its sample, this clone was seen once. The rearrangement uses TRBV6-5 and TRBJ2-7; D is possibly TRBD1 (6 bases). Germline assignment: CDR1 MNHEY and CDR2 SVGAGI. The CDR3 totals 16 residues. V was cut by 4 bases and J by 0 bases, with 16 bases left in between. CDR3 residues: CASSSPRGEFSYEQYF. CDR3 in DNA: TGTGCCAGCAGTTCCCCCAGGGGCGAATTCTCCTACGAGCAGTACTTC.

This clone was recorded only once. The chain recombines TRBV14 with TRBJ1-5, with 11 nucleotides matching TRBD1. This CDR3 is 19 amino acids long. From germline, CDR1 is SGHDN and CDR2 FVKESK. With V trimmed by 1 base and J by 6 bases, 14 bases remained unmatched. In nucleotides, the CDR3 is TGTGCCAGCAGCCAAGGAAGATGTGACCGGGACAGGGGGTGTCAGCCCCAGCATTTT. The encoded protein is CASSQGRCDRDRGCQPQHF. Filled out from reference TRBV14 and TRBJ1-5, the complete variable domain reads EAGVTQFPSHSVIEKGQTVTLRCDPISGHDNLYWYRRVMGKEIKFLLHFVKESKQDESGMPNNRFLAERTGGTYSTLKVQPAELEDSGVYFCASSQGRCDRDRGCQPQHFGDGTRLSIL.